This passage covers 9 T cell receptor beta chains from one sample sequenced in a study of radiation and T cells in renal cell carcinoma. The sample's treatment: treatment-naive control, cytoreductive nephrectomy. Using immunoSEQ multiplex PCR, the repertoire was profiled, and TCRdb retains in-frame clones only, with some absent. The table lists some 16,000 clones, roughly 54% of them singletons, with 11% in the top ten. Sequences were derived from tumor tissue, sampled from a patient whose treatment was nephrectomy without radiotherapy. All receptors derive from a man between 45 and 60 years old with renal cell carcinoma.

This clone was seen just once. The chain carries TRBV29-1 and TRBJ1-4; no clear D gene. Trimming removed 7 bases at V and 3 bases at J, with 3 bases between. This CDR3 has 10 amino acids. The germline CDR1 and CDR2 sequences are SQVTM and ANQGSEA. The CDR3 DNA is TGCAGCGCAGCTAATGAAAAACTGTTTTTT. This codes for CSAANEKLFF.

This clone was counted once. The chain employs TRBV9 and TRBJ2-5, with D perhaps matching TRBD1 or TRBD2 (5 bases each). This CDR3 has 15 amino acids. Germline loops: CDR1 SGDLS, CDR2 YYNGEE. V was pared by 0 bases and J by 3 bases, with 12 bases between. The CDR3 DNA sequence: TGTGCCAGCAGCGTAGCTGGGGCCGGGGAAGAGACCCAGTACTTC. This gives the protein CASSVAGAGEETQYF. Using reference TRBV9 and TRBJ2-5 for the parts outside the CDR3, the full variable domain is DSGVTQTPKHLITATGQRVTLRCSPRSGDLSVYWYQQSLDQGLQFLIQYYNGEERAKGNILERFSAQQFPDLHSELNLSSLELGDSALYFCASSVAGAGEETQYFGPGTRLLVL.

V and J are TRBV7-9 and TRBJ2-4; 7 nucleotides align to TRBD2. The CDR3 is made up of 17 amino acids. V was clipped by 3 bases and J by 5 bases; unmatched bases: 13. The V gene's germline CDR1 is SEHNR and CDR2 FQNEAQ (reference sequence). The CDR3 sequence: CASSFPTAGVSENIQYF. CDR3 bases: TGTGCCAGCAGCTTTCCCACGGCGGGAGTGTCGGAAAACATTCAGTACTTC.

This clone was observed a few times. The J gene is TRBJ2-3, the V gene TRBV30, with D perhaps TRBD1 or TRBD2 (5 bases each). The CDR3 extends over 14 amino acids. CDR1 is GTSNPN and CDR2 is SVGIG in the germline V gene (reference sequence). Trimming took off 4 bases at V and 2 bases at J, with 13 bases between the two ends. The CDR3 region is CAWNPRGATDTQYF. Written as DNA, the CDR3 is TGTGCCTGGAACCCTCGAGGGGCCACAGATACGCAGTATTTT.

This rearrangement joins TRBV7-8 to TRBJ2-7; 9 nucleotides agree with TRBD1. Germline assignment: CDR1 SGHVS and CDR2 FQNEAQ. The CDR3 is 15 residues long. The ends lost 3 bases at V and 5 bases at J; junction bases unmatched: 8. The DNA for the CDR3 is TGTGCCAGCAGCTTCCGGATAGGACAGGGGCACGAGCAGTACTTC. It is translated as CASSFRIGQGHEQYF.

The chain combines TRBV4-1 with TRBJ2-5; 13 bases fit TRBD2. The germline gives CDR1 MGHRA, CDR2 YSYEKL. The V gene end was trimmed by 3 bases and the J gene end by 0 bases; junction bases not matched to a gene: 4. The CDR3 spans 17 residues. The CDR3 nucleotides read TGCGCCAGCAGCCAGGGACTAGCGGGACCGTACCAAGAGACCCAGTACTTC. Translation: CASSQGLAGPYQETQYF.

The J gene is TRBJ1-6, the V gene TRBV2; 8 nucleotides agree with TRBD1. Germline CDR1 is SNHLY and CDR2 is FYNNEI. The CDR3 length is 16 residues. V dropped 6 bases and J dropped 2; count of bases not matched to a gene: 6. The CDR3 loop reads CASRAGQGTYNSPLHF. For the CDR3, the DNA is TGTGCCAGCAGGGCCGGACAGGGAACCTATAATTCACCCCTCCACTTT.

The chain employs TRBV10-3 and TRBJ2-7, with D possibly called TRBD1 or TRBD2 (6 bases each). V was trimmed by 6 bases and J by 0 bases, leaving 21 bases between them. Germline V gene sequence: CDR1 ENHRY, CDR2 SYGVKD. CDR3 length: 17 residues. The DNA of the CDR3 is TGTGCCATCAGAGAGGGGGGAGGCCTTCATTCCTCCTACGAGCAGTACTTC. It is translated as CAIREGGGLHSSYEQYF.

V and J are TRBV14 and TRBJ2-7; no firm D call. The CDR3 totals 16 residues. The germline gives CDR1 SGHDN, CDR2 FVKESK. Between the trimmed V and J ends, which lost 1 base and 0 bases, there was a span of 13 bases. The CDR3 DNA follows: TGTGCCAGCAGCCAAGTTTTTGGCTACCGCTCCTACGAGCAGTACTTC. Protein product: CASSQVFGYRSYEQYF. Based on the CDR3 plus reference TRBV14 and TRBJ2-7, the full variable domain is EAGVTQFPSHSVIEKGQTVTLRCDPISGHDNLYWYRRVMGKEIKFLLHFVKESKQDESGMPNNRFLAERTGGTYSTLKVQPAELEDSGVYFCASSQVFGYRSYEQYFGPGTRLTVT.